Sequencing of this T cell receptor (beta chain) was carried out in a study of molecular identifiers for immune sequencing clone quantification. Background on the study: The replicates split RNA from roughly 20,000 or 100,000 naive CD8 cells five ways and sequenced four.

This clonotype showed up many times. MiXCR was run by TCRdb on the PCR reads, yielding one entry per CDR3 protein. The profile covers about 40,000 distinct CDR3 sequences, with roughly 20% appearing a single time and around 7% taken by the ten largest. The specimen sequenced was naive CD8+ T cells from blood, with Jurkat cell RNA spiked in. The sample's subset: FACS-sorted CD8+CD4-CCR7+CD45RA+ naive T cells. The receptor comes from a human donor in good health. Some libraries in this study had Jurkat cell RNA spiked in.

CDR3 DNA sequence: TGTGCCAGCAGCCAAGAAACTAGCTACGAGCAGTACTTC. Protein: CASSQETSYEQYF. J is TRBJ2-7 and V is TRBV4-2; TRBD2 might be the D (5 bases). Trimming shortened V by 0 bases and J by 3 bases, and 6 bases separated the two germline ends. Germline V gene data show CDR1 as LGHNA and CDR2 as YNFKEQ. The CDR3 has 13 residues.